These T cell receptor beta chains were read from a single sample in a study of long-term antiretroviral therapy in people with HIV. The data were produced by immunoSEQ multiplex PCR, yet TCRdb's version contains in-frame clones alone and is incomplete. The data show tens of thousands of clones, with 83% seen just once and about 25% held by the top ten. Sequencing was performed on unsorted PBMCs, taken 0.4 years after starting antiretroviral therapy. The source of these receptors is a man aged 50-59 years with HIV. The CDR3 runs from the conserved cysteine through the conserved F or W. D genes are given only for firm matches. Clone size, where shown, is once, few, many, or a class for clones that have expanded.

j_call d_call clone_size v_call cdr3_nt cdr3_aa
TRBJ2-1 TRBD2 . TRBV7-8 TGTGCCAGCAGCTCATCCGGGACTAGCGGGGGGGCTGGTGAGCAGTTCTTC CASSSSGTSGGAGEQFF
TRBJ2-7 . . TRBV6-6 TGTGCCAGCAGTTACCCTCAAGGATACGAGCAGTACTTC CASSYPQGYEQYF
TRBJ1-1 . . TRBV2 TGTGCCAGCAGACAAAGGGGCAGGGCCGTTGAAGCTTTCTTT CASRQRGRAVEAFF
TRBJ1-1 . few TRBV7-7 TGTGCTAGCAGCCCTGAGGGGGGGGCGGGGAACACTGAAGCTTTCTTT CASSPEGGAGNTEAFF
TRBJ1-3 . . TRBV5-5 TGTGCCAGCAACGAAAACCCGGGGGGCTCTGGAAACACCATATATTTT CASNENPGGSGNTIYF
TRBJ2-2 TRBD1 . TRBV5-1 TGCGCCAGCAGAGAGGACAGGGTCACCGGGGAGCTGTTTTTT CASREDRVTGELFF
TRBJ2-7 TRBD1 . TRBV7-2 TGTGCCAGCAGCTTAGGTTACGGGACAGCAATCTACGAGCAGTACTTC CASSLGYGTAIYEQYF
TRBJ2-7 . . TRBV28 TGTGCCAGCAGTTCGGACGGGTACGAGCAGTACTTC CASSSDGYEQYF
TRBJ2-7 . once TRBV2 TGTGCCAGCAGTGAAGCGGATACCCAGGAGCAGTACTTC CASSEADTQEQYF
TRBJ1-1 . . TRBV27 TGTGCCAGCCTGAGGGGGGGATTAGGGAACACTGAAGCTTTCTTT CASLRGGLGNTEAFF
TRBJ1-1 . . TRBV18 TGTGCCAGCTCACCACAGCACAATGATGAAGCTTTCTTT CASSPQHNDEAFF
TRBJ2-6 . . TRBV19 TGTGCCAGTAACGAAGGGGCCAACGTCCTGACTTTC CASNEGANVLTF
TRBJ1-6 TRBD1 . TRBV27 TGTGCCAGCAGTTGGAGGACAGGGAATAATTCACCCCTCCACTTT CASSWRTGNNSPLHF
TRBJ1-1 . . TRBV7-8 TGTGCCAGCAGCTCCTCGGCAGGGATGAACACTGAAGCTTTCTTT CASSSSAGMNTEAFF
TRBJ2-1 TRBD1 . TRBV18 TGTGCCAGCTCACCACTAGACAGGGGGCGTGGAAATGAGCAGTTCTTC CASSPLDRGRGNEQFF
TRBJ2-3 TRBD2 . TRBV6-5 TGTGCCAGCAGTCCCCGGACTAGCGGCACAGATACGCAGTATTTT CASSPRTSGTDTQYF
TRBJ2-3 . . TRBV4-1 TGCGCCAGCAGCGTCCTCCGGGACGTTCGAACAGATACGCAGTATTTT CASSVLRDVRTDTQYF
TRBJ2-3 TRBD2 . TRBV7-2 TGTGCCAGCAGCATGGGACTAGCGGGGGGGCGGTCAGATACGCAGTATTTT CASSMGLAGGRSDTQYF
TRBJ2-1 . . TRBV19 TGTGCCAGTAGTTCCCGATTAGTGGCGCCAGGTGAGCAGTTCTTC CASSSRLVAPGEQFF
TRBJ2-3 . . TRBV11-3 TGTGCCAGCAGCTCTTACTCGGAAGATACGCAGTATTTT CASSSYSEDTQYF
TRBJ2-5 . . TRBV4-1 TGCGCCAGCAGCCAAGACGAAGAGACCCAGTACTTC CASSQDEETQYF
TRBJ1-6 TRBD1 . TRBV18 TGTGCCAGCTCGCCGGGACAGGGCCGCAATAATTCACCCCTCCACTTT CASSPGQGRNNSPLHF
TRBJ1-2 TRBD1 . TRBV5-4 TGTGCCAGCAGCATGCCCGGACAGGGCTTGGGATATGGCTACACCTTC CASSMPGQGLGYGYTF
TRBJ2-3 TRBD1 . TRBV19 TGTGCCAGTAGTTTCGGACAGGCCAATACGCAGTATTTT CASSFGQANTQYF
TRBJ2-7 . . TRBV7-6 TGTGCCAGCAGCTACCAGGGTTACGAGCAGTACTTC CASSYQGYEQYF
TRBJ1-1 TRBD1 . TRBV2 TGTGCCAGCAGTTCTCAGGGGGGGACTGAAGCTTTCTTT CASSSQGGTEAFF
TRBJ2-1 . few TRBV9 TGTGCCAGCAGCGTAGACCCGGGGGCAGGCGATGAGCAGTTCTTC CASSVDPGAGDEQFF
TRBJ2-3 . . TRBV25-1 TGTGCCAGCAGTGACCCGGTCTCAGATACGCAGTATTTT CASSDPVSDTQYF
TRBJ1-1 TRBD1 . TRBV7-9 TGTGCCAGCAGCTTCCCTGGGACAGGCGAAGCTTTCTTT CASSFPGTGEAFF
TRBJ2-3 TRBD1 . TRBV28 TGTGCCAGCAGTTTTCAGGGGGCCAATACGCAGTATTTT CASSFQGANTQYF
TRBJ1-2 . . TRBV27 TGTGCCGTTGGTCCGGTGAAGGGCGGGTACTCTAACTATGGCTACACCTTC CAVGPVKGGYSNYGYTF
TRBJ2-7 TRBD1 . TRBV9 TGTGCCAGCAGACCGGGACAGCTCTCCTACGAGCAGTACTTC CASRPGQLSYEQYF
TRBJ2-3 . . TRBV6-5 TGTGCCAGCAGTTACACCTCACTTAATACTGATACGCAGTATTTT CASSYTSLNTDTQYF